The 5 T cell receptor beta chains in this list originate from one sample, sequenced in a study of shared clonotypes between healthy human individuals. TCRdb keeps only in-frame clones here, not all; method: immunoSEQ multiplex PCR. This table has about 2.2 million clones, just under 95% appearing once. Naive-designated CD8 cells lacked CD45RO, were positively enriched for CCR7, and omitted terminally differentiated effector memory CD45RA+ cells. Source material: naive CD8+ T cells from PBMCs. The receptors originated from a man aged 18 to 29 in good health. Some clones in this sample may be carry-over from other donors' samples.

The chain employs TRBV29-1 and TRBJ1-1; D not certain. Germline V lookup: CDR1 SQVTM, CDR2 ANQGSEA. The germline V and J ends were trimmed by 2 bases and 0 bases, with 10 bases remaining between them. The CDR3 loop spans 14 amino acids. The CDR3 DNA sequence: TGCAGCGTTGAACTCGTCAGCATGAACACTGAAGCTTTCTTT. Amino acid sequence: CSVELVSMNTEAFF. Drawing the rest from reference TRBV29-1 and TRBJ1-1, the complete variable domain is SAVISQKPSRDICQRGTSLTIQCQVDSQVTMMFWYRQQPGQSLTLIATANQGSEATYESGFVIDKFPISRPNLTFSTLTVSNMSPEDSSIYLCSVELVSMNTEAFFGQGTRLTVV.

This sequence joins TRBV7-3 and TRBJ2-1; D possibly corresponds to TRBD2 (6 bases). V lost 2 bases to trimming and J lost 2 bases, with 13 bases between them. Germline loops: CDR1 SGHTA, CDR2 FQGTGA. The CDR3 is 16 amino acids. As DNA, the CDR3 is TGTGCCAGCAGCTTAGTGAACGGGGGACCCTACAATGAGCAGTTCTTC. Its protein is CASSLVNGGPYNEQFF.

The rearrangement uses TRBV2 and TRBJ2-2, with 14 bases fitting TRBD2. Losses at the gene ends were 5 bases for V and 4 bases for J; bases not matched to a gene: 15. The CDR3 covers 20 residues. Germline CDR1 is SNHLY and CDR2 is FYNNEI. CDR3 sequence reads: CASSTTTGLAGVPGTGELFF. The CDR3 region has the DNA TGTGCCAGCAGTACGACGACGGGACTAGCGGGAGTCCCCGGCACCGGGGAGCTGTTTTTT.

The CDR3 spells CASSVEKPYEQYF. DNA of the CDR3: TGTGCCAGCAGCGTGGAAAAGCCCTACGAGCAGTACTTC. The chain links TRBV2 to TRBJ2-7; D ambiguous. The CDR3 runs 13 residues. V shed 6 bases and J shed 2 bases, with 11 bases lying between them. Germline CDR1 is SNHLY and CDR2 is FYNNEI.

The chain carries TRBV29-1 and TRBJ2-7; 14 bases fit TRBD2. This CDR3 has 18 amino acids. J was trimmed by 2 bases and V by 4 bases; bases with no gene match: 13. Germline V gives CDR1 SQVTM, CDR2 ANQGSEA. This chain's CDR3 is CSVVRGLAGVGGAYEQYF. CDR3 sequence (DNA): TGCAGCGTTGTCAGGGGACTAGCGGGAGTAGGAGGGGCCTACGAGCAGTACTTC.